These 28 T cell receptor beta chains originate from one sample sequenced in a study of blood T cell repertoires in COVID-19. The table came from immunoSEQ multiplex PCR; TCRdb's copy has only in-frame clones and leaves some out. Of just over 50,000 clones in the sample, roughly 84% are singletons; the top ten hold approximately 15%. Sequencing was performed on peripheral blood. These receptors originate from a human donor with active COVID-19. The donor label of this sample is uncertain.

The V and J genes are TRBV6-2 or TRBV6-3 and TRBJ2-7; the match to TRBD1 covers 7 bases. Germline assignment: CDR1 MNHEY and CDR2 SVGEGT. The CDR3 has 16 residues. The V gene end was trimmed by 1 base and the J gene end by 6 bases; junction bases not matched to a gene: 12. In nucleotides, the CDR3 is TGTGCCAGCAGTTACTTCGGACAGGCCCTACTCACCGAGCAGTACTTC. It encodes CASSYFGQALLTEQYF.

The chain is built from TRBV10-3 and TRBJ1-2, with D possibly TRBD1 on 5 matching bases. Germline-derived CDR1 and CDR2 are ENHRY and SYGVKD. This CDR3 comprises 13 residues. V was cut by 4 bases and J by 2 bases, with 8 bases left in between. The CDR3 sequence: CAISGAGNYGYTF. CDR3 nucleotides: TGTGCCATCAGTGGTGCAGGGAACTATGGCTACACCTTC.

This clone was counted once. V usage is TRBV9 and J usage is TRBJ2-1; 7 bases map to TRBD2. CDR1 is SGDLS, CDR2 YYNGEE, per germline. The CDR3 length is 16 residues. The V gene end was trimmed by 0 bases and the J gene end by 0 bases; junction bases not matched to a gene: 3. The CDR3 protein is CASSVGGGSSYNEQFF. CDR3 in DNA: TGTGCCAGCAGCGTAGGTGGCGGGAGCTCCTACAATGAGCAGTTCTTC.

This clone was seen once. This chain uses TRBV6-5 with TRBJ1-2; D is unresolved. The V and J ends lost 10 bases and 3 bases respectively, with 12 bases between them. Germline V CDR1 and CDR2: MNHEY, SVGAGI. This CDR3 has 12 residues. The CDR3 bases are TGTGCCACCTCCGACATTTACTATGGCTACACCTTC. Translating it yields CATSDIYYGYTF.

The CDR3: CAISRAQGAGTFEKLFF. The DNA for the CDR3 is TGTGCCATCAGCCGGGCGCAGGGGGCTGGGACATTTGAAAAACTGTTTTTT. This sequence joins TRBV10-3 and TRBJ1-4, with 8 bases matching TRBD1. This CDR3 is 17 amino acids long. Trimming cost V 6 bases and J 7 bases; bases outside gene matches: 16. Germline CDR1 and CDR2: ENHRY and SYGVKD.

The chain combines TRBV2 with TRBJ2-3; 7 nucleotides match TRBD2. V shed 5 bases, J shed 13 bases, and the junction held 9 bases outside the gene matches. The CDR3 is made up of 12 amino acids. Germline V CDR1 and CDR2: SNHLY, FYNNEI. CDR3 in amino acids: CASSFLTSQEYF. The CDR3 nucleotides are TGTGCCAGCAGTTTCCTGACTAGCCAGGAGTATTTT.

This clone was counted a single time. This chain links TRBV9 with TRBJ1-1; perhaps TRBD1 as D (6 bases). The CDR3 runs to 16 residues. Trimming shortened V by 0 bases and J by 0 bases, and 12 bases separated the two germline ends. Germline V gene data show CDR1 as SGDLS and CDR2 as YYNGEE. CDR3 sequence: CASSVGGGGMNTEAFF. CDR3 nucleotide sequence: TGTGCCAGCAGCGTAGGAGGGGGTGGCATGAACACTGAAGCTTTCTTT.

The chain joins TRBV4-2 to TRBJ2-1; 10 positions match TRBD2. Germline V gene sequence: CDR1 LGHNA, CDR2 YNFKEQ. This CDR3 is 17 amino acids long. The V gene end was trimmed by 1 base and the J gene end by 6 bases; junction bases not matched to a gene: 9. The CDR3, as DNA: TGTGCCAGCAGCCAAGGTGGACTAGCGGCGGGATTCAATGAGCAGTTCTTC. As protein: CASSQGGLAAGFNEQFF.

J is TRBJ1-1 and V is TRBV2; TRBD1 might be the D (6 bases). The V gene's germline CDR1 is SNHLY and CDR2 FYNNEI. The CDR3 consists of 15 residues. Trimming removed 8 bases from V and 0 bases from J, with 16 bases in between. Here the CDR3 reads CASSAQGSMNTEAFF. The CDR3 nucleotides read TGTGCCAGCTCTGCACAGGGTTCGATGAACACTGAAGCTTTCTTT. Full variable domain (missing parts from reference TRBV2 and TRBJ1-1): EPEVTQTPSHQVTQMGQEVILRCVPISNHLYFYWYRQILGQKVEFLVSFYNNEISEKSEIFDDQFSVERPDGSNFTLKIRSTKLEDSAMYFCASSAQGSMNTEAFFGQGTRLTVV.

V and J are TRBV7-9 and TRBJ2-2, with a tentative D call TRBD1 (6 bases). V was cut by 8 bases and J by 4 bases, with 17 bases left in between. Germline V gene sequence: CDR1 SEHNR, CDR2 FQNEAQ (reference sequence). This CDR3 region has 15 residues. The CDR3 region is CASSSFGGPTGELFF. Here the CDR3 DNA reads TGTGCCAGCTCCAGTTTTGGGGGCCCCACCGGGGAGCTGTTTTTT.

This clone was found a few times. The chain is built from TRBV7-8 and TRBJ1-2; no clear D. The CDR3 sequence is 13 residues long. Germline V gene lookup returns CDR1 SGHVS and CDR2 FQNEAQ. Trimming stripped 8 bases from V and 4 bases from J, with 14 bases between. The CDR3 loop is CASHPSSGYGYTF. The CDR3, as DNA: TGTGCCAGCCATCCCAGTTCGGGCTATGGCTACACCTTC.

In its sample, this clone was seen once. The rearrangement links TRBV27 to TRBJ2-7; TRBD1 agrees at 8 bases. The junction had 11 bases not matched to a gene; V was cut back by 4 bases and J by 0 bases. CDR1 is MNHEY, CDR2 SMNVEV, per germline (reference sequence). The CDR3 is made up of 17 amino acids. As DNA, the CDR3 is TGTGCCAGCAGTTACTCCCCCGGACAGGGAAGCTCCTACGAGCAGTACTTC. It is translated as CASSYSPGQGSSYEQYF.

The V and J genes are TRBV30 and TRBJ1-2, with TRBD1 as a possible D gene (5 bases). Germline V gene data show CDR1 as GTSNPN and CDR2 as SVGIG (reference sequence). There are 14 residues in the CDR3. With 4 bases removed from V and 5 bases from J, the gap between germline ends came to 17 bases. Written as DNA, the CDR3 is TGTGCCTGGATTCGACGGACAAGGATATATGGCTACACCTTC. It translates to CAWIRRTRIYGYTF.

This chain connects TRBV29-1 to TRBJ2-5; no clear D. Germline V gene lookup returns CDR1 SQVTM and CDR2 ANQGSEA. The CDR3 runs 12 residues. V lost 1 base to trimming and J lost 3 bases, with 6 bases between them. CDR3 sequence reads: CSVEGVEETQYF. DNA of the CDR3: TGCAGCGTTGAAGGAGTGGAAGAGACCCAGTACTTC. Supplemented by reference TRBV29-1 and TRBJ2-5, the full variable domain reads SAVISQKPSRDICQRGTSLTIQCQVDSQVTMMFWYRQQPGQSLTLIATANQGSEATYESGFVIDKFPISRPNLTFSTLTVSNMSPEDSSIYLCSVEGVEETQYFGPGTRLLVL.

The chain combines TRBV7-9 with TRBJ1-1, with 10 bases fitting TRBD1. V gave up 11 bases and J gave up 1 base; unmatched junction bases: 13. This CDR3 spans 16 amino acids. Per the germline V gene, CDR1 is SEHNR and CDR2 is FQNEAQ (reference sequence). This CDR3 is CAVQSGTGVSNTEAFF. The CDR3 coding sequence is TGTGCCGTCCAATCCGGGACAGGGGTCTCGAACACTGAAGCTTTCTTT.

V is TRBV9 and J is TRBJ2-2, with D tentatively TRBD2 (7 bases). From germline, CDR1 is SGDLS and CDR2 YYNGEE. This CDR3 spans 15 amino acids. V lost 7 bases, J lost 3 bases, and 16 bases lay in between. The CDR3 nucleotides are TGTGCCAGCGCCCTAGGGGGGGGCTACACCGGGGAGCTGTTTTTT. Translated, it gives CASALGGGYTGELFF.

The chain joins TRBV7-9 to TRBJ1-2; 8 bases line up with TRBD1. The CDR3 is 14 residues long. Germline trimming cut 5 bases from V and 4 bases from J; bases unmatched to any gene: 6. Germline values: CDR1 SEHNR, CDR2 FQNEAQ (reference sequence). CDR3 amino acids: CASSQAGGGYGYTF. In DNA form, the CDR3 reads TGTGCCAGCAGCCAAGCAGGGGGCGGCTATGGCTACACCTTC.

The rearrangement joins TRBV7-9 to TRBJ2-7; D call uncertain. Trimming cost V 1 base and J 2 bases, with 6 bases left between them. CDR1 is SEHNR and CDR2 is FQNEAQ in the germline V gene (reference sequence). The CDR3 spans 13 residues. The CDR3, as DNA: TGTGCCAGCAGCTTAGTTCGTCCCTACGAGCAGTACTTC. It codes for CASSLVRPYEQYF. Using reference TRBV7-9 and TRBJ2-7 for the parts outside the CDR3, the full variable domain is DTGVSQNPRHKITKRGQNVTFRCDPISEHNRLYWYRQTLGQGPEFLTYFQNEAQLEKSRLLSDRFSAERPKGSFSTLEIQRTEQGDSAMYLCASSLVRPYEQYFGPGTRLTVT.

This chain joins TRBV2 and TRBJ1-5, with a tentative D call TRBD1 (5 bases). V was pared by 5 bases and J by 9 bases, with 17 bases between. CDR1 SNHLY and CDR2 FYNNEI come from the germline V gene. The CDR3 totals 14 residues. This chain's CDR3 is CASSNSGWGGPQHF. In DNA form, the CDR3 reads TGTGCCAGCAGTAACTCAGGGTGGGGGGGGCCCCAGCATTTT. The full variable domain, in which reference TRBV2 and TRBJ1-5 provide the parts outside the CDR3, is EPEVTQTPSHQVTQMGQEVILRCVPISNHLYFYWYRQILGQKVEFLVSFYNNEISEKSEIFDDQFSVERPDGSNFTLKIRSTKLEDSAMYFCASSNSGWGGPQHFGDGTRLSIL.

The V call is TRBV9, the J call TRBJ2-1; TRBD2 agrees at 12 bases. V trimming: 4 bases; J trimming: 0 bases; junction bases outside the gene matches: 17. The length of the CDR3 is 21 residues. Germline V CDR1 and CDR2: SGDLS, YYNGEE. In nucleotides, the CDR3 is TGTGCCAGCAGCCCCCATCCGACTAGCGGGGGCCGTTCCTACTCCTACAATGAGCAGTTCTTC. Translating gives CASSPHPTSGGRSYSYNEQFF.

The rearrangement joins TRBV2 to TRBJ2-1; 8 bases agree with TRBD2. The CDR3 extends over 16 amino acids. Germline-derived CDR1 and CDR2 are SNHLY and FYNNEI. V shed 7 bases and J 3 bases; nucleotides not matched to a gene: 11. The CDR3 spells CASTDPAGGNYNEQFF. DNA for the CDR3: TGTGCCAGCACAGATCCCGCGGGGGGTAACTACAATGAGCAGTTCTTC.

The chain recombines TRBV3-1 (or the pseudogene TRBV3-2) with TRBJ2-7; D uncertain. Germline V gene data show CDR1 as LGHDT and CDR2 as YNNKEL (reference sequence). The CDR3 runs to 14 residues. Trimming pared 2 bases from V and 2 bases from J, leaving 10 bases between. The CDR3 nucleotides are TGTGCCAGCAGCCAATCCTATCCCGCCTACGAGCAGTACTTC. Translating it yields CASSQSYPAYEQYF.

The chain uses TRBV15 and TRBJ2-1; possibly TRBD1 for D (6 bases). The germline V gene encodes CDR1 LNHNV and CDR2 YYDKDF (reference sequence). With 0 bases removed from V and 7 bases from J, the gap between germline ends came to 19 bases. The CDR3 loop spans 17 amino acids. CDR3 sequence (DNA): TGTGCCACCAGCAGAGATCTCAACAGCAACAGGGAGAATGAGCAGTTCTTC. Translation gives CATSRDLNSNRENEQFF. Filled out from reference TRBV15 and TRBJ2-1, the complete variable domain reads DAMVIQNPRYQVTQFGKPVTLSCSQTLNHNVMYWYQQKSSQAPKLLFHYYDKDFNNEADTPDNFQSRRPNTSFCFLDIRSPGLGDTAMYLCATSRDLNSNRENEQFFGPGTRLTVL.

The chain recombines TRBV9 with TRBJ1-5; 9 nucleotides match TRBD1. The germline V gene encodes CDR1 SGDLS and CDR2 YYNGEE. V was clipped by 0 bases and J by 6 bases; unmatched bases: 13. The CDR3 sequence is 18 residues long. As DNA, the CDR3 is TGTGCCAGCAGCGTAGTCGAAGAAGAACAGGGGGCAGGTCAGCCCCAGCATTTT. This gives the protein CASSVVEEEQGAGQPQHF.

This clone was found once. The gene calls are TRBV9 and TRBJ2-2; 8 bases are shared with TRBD1. Germline V gene data show CDR1 as SGDLS and CDR2 as YYNGEE. V trimming: 4 bases; J trimming: 6 bases; junction bases outside the gene matches: 8. This CDR3 is built from 15 residues. For the CDR3, the DNA is TGTGCCAGCAGCACCTACCAGGGGGCGTCCGGGGAGCTGTTTTTT. As protein: CASSTYQGASGELFF.

The rearrangement joins TRBV7-3 to TRBJ2-3, with TRBD2 matching 7 bases. The V gene's germline CDR1 is SGHTA and CDR2 FQGTGA. CDR3 length: 16 residues. V gave up 2 bases and J gave up 2 bases; unmatched junction bases: 7. The chain's CDR3 is CASSLVLAGATDTQYF. In DNA form, the CDR3 reads TGTGCCAGCAGCTTAGTTCTCGCGGGAGCCACAGATACGCAGTATTTT.

This clone was observed a single time. The genes are TRBV12-3 or TRBV12-4 and TRBJ1-2, with D unclear. Trimming stripped 6 bases from V and 8 bases from J, with 13 bases between. The CDR3 consists of 12 residues. The CDR3 here is CASRPSAEGYTF. The CDR3 nucleotides read TGTGCCAGCAGACCTTCGGCGGAGGGCTACACCTTC.

The V and J genes are TRBV11-2 and TRBJ2-7; D gene ambiguous. The germline V gene has CDR1 SGHAT and CDR2 FQNNGV. This CDR3 is 12 amino acids long. V was clipped by 5 bases and J by 0 bases, with 5 bases between them. The CDR3 bases are TGTGCCAGCAGCCTATCCTCCTACGAGCAGTACTTC. Translated: CASSLSSYEQYF.